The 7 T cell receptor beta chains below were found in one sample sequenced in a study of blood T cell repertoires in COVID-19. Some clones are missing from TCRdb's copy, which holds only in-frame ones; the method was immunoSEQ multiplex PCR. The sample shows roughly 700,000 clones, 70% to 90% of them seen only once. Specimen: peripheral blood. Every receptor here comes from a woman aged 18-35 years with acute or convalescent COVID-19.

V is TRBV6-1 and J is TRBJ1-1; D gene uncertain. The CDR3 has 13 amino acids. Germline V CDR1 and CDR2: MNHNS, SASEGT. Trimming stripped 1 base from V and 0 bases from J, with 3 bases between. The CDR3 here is CASSEVLNTEAFF. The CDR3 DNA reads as TGTGCCAGCAGTGAAGTCTTGAACACTGAAGCTTTCTTT.

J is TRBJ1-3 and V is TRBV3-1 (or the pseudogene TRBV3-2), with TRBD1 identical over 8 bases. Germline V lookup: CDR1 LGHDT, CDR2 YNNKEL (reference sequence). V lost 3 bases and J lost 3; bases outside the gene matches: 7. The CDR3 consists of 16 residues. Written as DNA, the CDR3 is TGTGCCAGCAGCCACTTCCAGGGGGCGGTTGGAAACACCATATATTTT. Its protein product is CASSHFQGAVGNTIYF.

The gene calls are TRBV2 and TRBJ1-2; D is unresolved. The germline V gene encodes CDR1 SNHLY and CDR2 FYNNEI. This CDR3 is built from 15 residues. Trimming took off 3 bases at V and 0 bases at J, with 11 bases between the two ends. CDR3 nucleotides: TGTGCCAGCAGTGAGAGTCTGGTAGCTAACTATGGCTACACCTTC. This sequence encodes CASSESLVANYGYTF.

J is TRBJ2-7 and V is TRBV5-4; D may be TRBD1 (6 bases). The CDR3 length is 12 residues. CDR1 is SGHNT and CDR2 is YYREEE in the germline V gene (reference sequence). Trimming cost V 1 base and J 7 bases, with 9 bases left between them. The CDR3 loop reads CASSLSRGEQYF. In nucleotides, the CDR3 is TGTGCCAGCAGCTTGTCGAGGGGGGAGCAGTACTTC.

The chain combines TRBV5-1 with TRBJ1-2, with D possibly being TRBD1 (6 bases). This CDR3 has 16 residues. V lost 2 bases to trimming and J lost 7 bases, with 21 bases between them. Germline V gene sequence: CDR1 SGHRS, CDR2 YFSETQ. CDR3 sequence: CASSFEVWQGLSGYTF. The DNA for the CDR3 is TGCGCCAGCAGCTTCGAGGTATGGCAGGGGTTGAGTGGCTACACCTTC.

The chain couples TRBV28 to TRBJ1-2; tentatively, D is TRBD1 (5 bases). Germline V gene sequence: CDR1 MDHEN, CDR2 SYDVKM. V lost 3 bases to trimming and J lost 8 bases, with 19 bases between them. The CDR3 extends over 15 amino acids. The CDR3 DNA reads TGTGCCAGCAGTTTGGGGGAAGGAGGGCCGGGCGGCTACACCTTC. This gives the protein CASSLGEGGPGGYTF.

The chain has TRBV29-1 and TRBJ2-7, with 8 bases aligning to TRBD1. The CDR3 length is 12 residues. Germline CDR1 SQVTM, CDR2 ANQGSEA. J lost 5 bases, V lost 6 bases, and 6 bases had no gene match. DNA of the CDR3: TGCAGCGTGGAGGACAGGGCAAACGAGCAGTACTTC. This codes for CSVEDRANEQYF.